These T cell receptor beta chains were read from a single sample in a study of blood T cell repertoires in COVID-19. Only in-frame clones appear in the TCRdb table, and some are missing; sequencing was by immunoSEQ multiplex PCR. In the table there are a few hundred thousand clones, about 87% of which are singletons. The specimen sequenced was peripheral blood. These receptors were collected from a middle-aged woman with acute or convalescent COVID-19. Each CDR3 is given with its conserved first and last residue. D genes are given only for firm matches. Only part of the rows carry a size: once, few, many, or a class if the clone is expanded.

j_gene | d_gene | v_gene | abundance | CDR3aa | CDR3nt
TRBJ1-2 | TRBD1 | TRBV5-1 | once | CASSYEVTRQGLGGYTF | TGCGCCAGCAGCTACGAAGTAACGAGACAGGGGCTAGGCGGCTACACCTTC
TRBJ2-1 | TRBD2 | TRBV6-5 | NA | CASSSAGGPYNEQFF | TGTGCCAGCAGTTCAGCGGGGGGGCCCTACAATGAGCAGTTCTTC
TRBJ1-6 | TRBD1 | TRBV2 | NA | CAGDWDRNSPLHF | TGTGCCGGAGACTGGGACAGAAATTCACCCCTCCACTTT
TRBJ2-1 | TRBD1 | TRBV5-1 | NA | CASSLQGAYNEQFF | TGCGCCAGCAGCTTGCAGGGGGCCTACAATGAGCAGTTCTTC
TRBJ2-5 | NA | TRBV19 | NA | CASSSGPTLQETQYF | TGTGCCAGTAGTTCCGGTCCAACCCTACAAGAGACCCAGTACTTC
TRBJ2-3 | TRBD2 | TRBV29-1 | NA | CSVDYLGLAGGSSTDTQYF | TGCAGCGTTGACTATCTCGGACTAGCGGGGGGGTCTAGCACAGATACGCAGTATTTT
TRBJ2-3 | NA | TRBV6-5 | NA | CASSPDKGTRDTQYF | TGTGCCAGCAGCCCGGACAAGGGGACACGAGATACGCAGTATTTT
TRBJ1-5 | NA | TRBV2 | NA | CASTLGQSNQPQHF | TGTGCCAGCACCCTAGGACAGTCGAATCAGCCCCAGCATTTT
TRBJ1-1 | NA | TRBV30 | NA | CAWSGGIHTEAFF | TGTGCCTGGAGTGGGGGCATTCACACTGAAGCTTTCTTT
TRBJ2-1 | TRBD1 | TRBV11-2 | NA | CASSSNRGFSEQFF | TGTGCCAGCAGCTCGAACAGGGGGTTTAGTGAGCAGTTCTTC
TRBJ2-1 | NA | TRBV11-2 | once | CASSLILGVLDNEQFF | TGTGCCAGCAGCTTAATCCTCGGGGTCCTTGACAATGAGCAGTTCTTC
TRBJ1-1 | TRBD1 | TRBV11-2 | NA | CASSATGGNTEAFF | TGTGCCAGCAGCGCGACAGGGGGAAACACTGAAGCTTTCTTT
TRBJ1-1 | TRBD1 | TRBV2 | NA | CATRQGITEAFF | TGTGCCACCAGACAGGGGATAACTGAAGCTTTCTTT
TRBJ1-6 | NA | TRBV11-2 | NA | CASRTAGINSPLHF | TGTGCCAGCAGAACGGCAGGGATCAATTCACCCCTCCACTTT
TRBJ1-3 | NA | TRBV28 | NA | CASGGVASSGNTIYF | TGTGCCAGTGGGGGGGTGGCTAGCTCTGGAAACACCATATATTTT
TRBJ2-3 | NA | TRBV5-4 | NA | CASSSGQTSTDTQYF | TGTGCCAGCAGCTCAGGACAGACAAGCACAGATACGCAGTATTTT
TRBJ1-1 | NA | TRBV5-1 | NA | CASSQSARGTEAFF | TGCGCCAGCAGCCAGTCAGCAAGAGGCACTGAAGCTTTCTTT
TRBJ1-5 | NA | TRBV11-2 | NA | CASSPRAGGQPQHF | TGTGCCAGCAGCCCCCGTGCCGGGGGACAGCCCCAGCATTTT
TRBJ1-5 | TRBD1 | TRBV20-1 | few | CSASGRTGGNQPQHF | TGCAGTGCTAGTGGACGGACAGGCGGCAATCAGCCCCAGCATTTT
TRBJ1-6 | NA | TRBV6-5 | few | CASSYQRWRSPLHF | TGTGCCAGCAGTTACCAAAGGTGGAGATCACCCCTCCACTTT
TRBJ1-2 | TRBD1 | TRBV19 | NA | CASSPPPDRARYGYTF | TGTGCCAGTAGTCCCCCTCCCGACAGGGCCCGCTATGGCTACACCTTC